This T cell receptor (beta chain) is from a study of blood T cell repertoires in COVID-19. Assay used: immunoSEQ multiplex PCR; TCRdb lists only in-frame clones, some missing. The table lists 250,000 or so clones, 86% of them singletons, with 9% to 15% in the top ten. This TCR was recovered from a man older than 75 with acute or convalescent COVID-19. Material for sequencing was peripheral blood.

The CDR3 region has the DNA TGTGCCAGCAGCTCCGGAACTAGCGGGGCCACCTACGAGCAGTACTTC. Amino acids: CASSSGTSGATYEQYF. V and J are TRBV7-9 and TRBJ2-7; the match to TRBD2 covers 10 bases. CDR3 length: 16 amino acids. Trimming cost V 4 bases and J 2 bases; bases outside gene matches: 8. CDR1 is SEHNR and CDR2 is FQNEAQ in the germline V gene (reference sequence).